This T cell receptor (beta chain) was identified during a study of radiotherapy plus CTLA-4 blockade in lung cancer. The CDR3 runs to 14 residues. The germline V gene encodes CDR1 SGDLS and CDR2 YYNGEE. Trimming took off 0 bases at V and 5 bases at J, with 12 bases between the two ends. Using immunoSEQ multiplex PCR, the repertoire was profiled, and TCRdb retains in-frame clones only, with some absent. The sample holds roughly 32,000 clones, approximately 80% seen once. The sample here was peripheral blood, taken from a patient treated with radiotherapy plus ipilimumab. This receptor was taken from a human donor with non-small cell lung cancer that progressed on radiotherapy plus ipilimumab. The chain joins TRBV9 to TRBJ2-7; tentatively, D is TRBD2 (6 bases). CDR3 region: CASSVDGWGDEQYF. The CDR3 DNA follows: TGTGCCAGCAGCGTAGACGGCTGGGGGGACGAGCAGTACTTC.